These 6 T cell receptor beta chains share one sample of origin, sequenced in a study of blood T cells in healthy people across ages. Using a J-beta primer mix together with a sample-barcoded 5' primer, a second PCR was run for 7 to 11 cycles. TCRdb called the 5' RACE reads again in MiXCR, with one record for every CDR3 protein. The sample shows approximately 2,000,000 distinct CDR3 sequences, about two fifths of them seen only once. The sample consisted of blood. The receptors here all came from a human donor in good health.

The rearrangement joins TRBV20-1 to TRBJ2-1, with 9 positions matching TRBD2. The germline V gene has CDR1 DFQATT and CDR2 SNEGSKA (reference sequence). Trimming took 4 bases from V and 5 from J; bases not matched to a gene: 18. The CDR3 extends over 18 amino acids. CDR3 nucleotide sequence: TGCAGTGCTAAGGGTGTCGCGGGGGGGCTGATGGTCCACAATGAGCAGTTCTTC. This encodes CSAKGVAGGLMVHNEQFF.

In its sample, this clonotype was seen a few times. The CDR3 reads CASSAGQGRAFF. Written as DNA, the CDR3 is TGTGCCAGCAGCGCTGGACAGGGCAGAGCTTTCTTT. J is TRBJ1-1 and V is TRBV28; 8 nucleotides agree with TRBD1. The CDR3 consists of 12 residues. The germline CDR1 and CDR2 sequences are MDHEN and SYDVKM. Trimming at V came to 6 bases and at J to 10 bases, leaving 7 bases not matched to a gene.

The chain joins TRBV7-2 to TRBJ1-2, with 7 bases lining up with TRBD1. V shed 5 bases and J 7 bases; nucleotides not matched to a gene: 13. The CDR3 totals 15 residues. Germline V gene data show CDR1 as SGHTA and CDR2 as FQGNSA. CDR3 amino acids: CASSRRQGDGGGYTF. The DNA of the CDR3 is TGTGCCAGCAGCCGGCGACAGGGAGACGGGGGTGGCTACACCTTC.

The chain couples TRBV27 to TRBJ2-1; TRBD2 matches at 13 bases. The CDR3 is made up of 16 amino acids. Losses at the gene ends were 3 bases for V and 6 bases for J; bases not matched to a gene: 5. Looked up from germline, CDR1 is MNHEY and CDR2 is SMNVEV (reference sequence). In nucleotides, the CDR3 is TGTGCCAGCAGTTTCCCCGGGACTAGCGGGGTCAATGAGCAGTTCTTC. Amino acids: CASSFPGTSGVNEQFF.

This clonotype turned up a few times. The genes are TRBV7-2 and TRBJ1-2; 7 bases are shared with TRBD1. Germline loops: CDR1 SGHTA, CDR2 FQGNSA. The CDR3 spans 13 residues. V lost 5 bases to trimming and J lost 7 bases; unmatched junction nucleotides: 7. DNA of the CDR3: TGTGCCAGCAGCCCAGACAGGGCTTTTGGCTACACCTTC. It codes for CASSPDRAFGYTF.

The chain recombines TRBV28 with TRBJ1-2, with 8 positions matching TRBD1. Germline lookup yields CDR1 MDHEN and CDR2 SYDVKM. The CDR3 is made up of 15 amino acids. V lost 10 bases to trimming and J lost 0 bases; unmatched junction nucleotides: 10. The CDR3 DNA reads TGTGCCACCAACGACAGGGGACTAGCTAACTATGGCTACACCTTC. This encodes CATNDRGLANYGYTF.